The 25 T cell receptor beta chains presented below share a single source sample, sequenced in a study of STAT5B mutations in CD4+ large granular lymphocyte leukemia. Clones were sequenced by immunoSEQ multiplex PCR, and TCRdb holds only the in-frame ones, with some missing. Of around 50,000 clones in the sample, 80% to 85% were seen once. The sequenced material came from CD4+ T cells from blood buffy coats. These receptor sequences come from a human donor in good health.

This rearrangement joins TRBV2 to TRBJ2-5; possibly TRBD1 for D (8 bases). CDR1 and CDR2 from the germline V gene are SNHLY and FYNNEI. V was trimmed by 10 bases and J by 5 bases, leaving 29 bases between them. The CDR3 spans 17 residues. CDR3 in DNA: TGTGCCACGAGACAGGGGAGTTGGGGCGGGAGTTGGGAGACCCAGTACTTC. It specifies CATRQGSWGGSWETQYF.

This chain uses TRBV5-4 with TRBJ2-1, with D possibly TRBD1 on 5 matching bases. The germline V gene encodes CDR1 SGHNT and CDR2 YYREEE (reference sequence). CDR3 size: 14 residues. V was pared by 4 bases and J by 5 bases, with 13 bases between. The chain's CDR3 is CASSAGPRDNEQFF. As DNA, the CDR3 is TGTGCCAGCAGCGCCGGACCCAGGGACAATGAGCAGTTCTTC. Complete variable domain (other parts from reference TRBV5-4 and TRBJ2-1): ETGVTQSPTHLIKTRGQQVTLRCSSQSGHNTVSWYQQALGQGPQFIFQYYREEENGRGNFPPRFSGLQFPNYSSELNVNALELDDSALYLCASSAGPRDNEQFFGPGTRLTVL.

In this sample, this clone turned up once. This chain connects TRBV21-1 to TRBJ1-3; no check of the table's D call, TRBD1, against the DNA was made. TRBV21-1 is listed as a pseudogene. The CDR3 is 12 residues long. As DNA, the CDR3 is TGTGCCGGAGGGGACAGGGGAAACACCATATATTTT. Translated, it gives CAGGDRGNTIYF.

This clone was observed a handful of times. The CDR3 region has the DNA TGTGCCAGCACCAGGACAGGGGGTAACGGCTACACCTTC. This encodes CASTRTGGNGYTF. The chain couples TRBV2 to TRBJ1-2; TRBD1 agrees at 10 bases. J lost 8 bases, V lost 7 bases, and 7 bases had no gene match. In germline, CDR1 is SNHLY, CDR2 FYNNEI. This CDR3 contains 13 residues.

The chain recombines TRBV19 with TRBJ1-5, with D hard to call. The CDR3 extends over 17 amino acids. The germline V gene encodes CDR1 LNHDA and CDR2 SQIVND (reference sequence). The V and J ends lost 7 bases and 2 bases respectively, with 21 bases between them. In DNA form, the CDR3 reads TGTGCCAGTACCCTGGGCAGGCCCGGCGGGGGCAATCAGCCCCAGCATTTT. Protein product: CASTLGRPGGGNQPQHF.

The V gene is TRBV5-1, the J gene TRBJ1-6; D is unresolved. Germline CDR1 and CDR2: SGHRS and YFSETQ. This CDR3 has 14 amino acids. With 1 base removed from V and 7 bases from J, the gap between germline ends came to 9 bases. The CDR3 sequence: CASSLSGSNSPLHF. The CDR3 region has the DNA TGCGCCAGCAGCTTGAGCGGGTCAAATTCACCCCTCCACTTT.

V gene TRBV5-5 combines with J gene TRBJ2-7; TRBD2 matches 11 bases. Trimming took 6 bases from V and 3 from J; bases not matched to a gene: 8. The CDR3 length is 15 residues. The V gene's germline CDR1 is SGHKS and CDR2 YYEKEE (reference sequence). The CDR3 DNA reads TGTGCCAGCACCCCGGGTAGCGGGGGGGGCTACGAGCAGTACTTC. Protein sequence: CASTPGSGGGYEQYF.

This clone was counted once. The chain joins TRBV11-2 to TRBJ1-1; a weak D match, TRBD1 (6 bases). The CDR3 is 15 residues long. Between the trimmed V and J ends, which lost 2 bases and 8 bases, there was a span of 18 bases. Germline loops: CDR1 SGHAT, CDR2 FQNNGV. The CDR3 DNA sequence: TGTGCCAGCAGCTTAACGGCAGGGGTGGGTTTGGAAGCTTTCTTT. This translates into CASSLTAGVGLEAFF. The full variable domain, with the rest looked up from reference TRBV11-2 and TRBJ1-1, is EAGVAQSPRYKIIEKRQSVAFWCNPISGHATLYWYQQILGQGPKLLIQFQNNGVVDDSQLPKDRFSAERLKGVDSTLKIQPAKLEDSAVYLCASSLTAGVGLEAFFGQGTRLTVV.

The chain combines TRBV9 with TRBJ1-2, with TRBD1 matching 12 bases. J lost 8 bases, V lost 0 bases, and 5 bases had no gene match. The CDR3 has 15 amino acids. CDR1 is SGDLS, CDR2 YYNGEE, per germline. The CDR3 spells CASSVEGQGARGYTF. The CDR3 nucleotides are TGTGCCAGCAGCGTAGAGGGACAGGGGGCGCGCGGCTACACCTTC.

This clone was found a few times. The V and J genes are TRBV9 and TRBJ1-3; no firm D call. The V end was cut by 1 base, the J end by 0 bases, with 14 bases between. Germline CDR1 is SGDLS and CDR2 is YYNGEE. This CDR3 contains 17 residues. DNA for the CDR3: TGTGCCAGCAGCGTATCGTCAGACAACCCCTCTGGAAACACCATATATTTT. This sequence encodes CASSVSSDNPSGNTIYF.

CDR3 sequence reads: CASSLRFAGISGANVLTF. CDR3 bases: TGTGCCAGCAGCTTACGTTTCGCGGGGATCTCTGGGGCCAACGTCCTGACTTTC. The rearrangement joins TRBV11-3 to TRBJ2-6; D possibly corresponds to TRBD2 (6 bases). The CDR3 is 18 amino acids. Germline CDR1 reads SGHNT; CDR2 reads YENEEA. V was clipped by 2 bases and J by 0 bases, with 14 bases between them.

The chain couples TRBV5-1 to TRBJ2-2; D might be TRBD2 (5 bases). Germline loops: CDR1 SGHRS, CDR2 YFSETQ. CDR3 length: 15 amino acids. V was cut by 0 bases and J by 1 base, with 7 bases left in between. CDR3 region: CASSLDRGNTGELFF. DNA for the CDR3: TGCGCCAGCAGCTTGGATCGGGGGAACACCGGGGAGCTGTTTTTT.

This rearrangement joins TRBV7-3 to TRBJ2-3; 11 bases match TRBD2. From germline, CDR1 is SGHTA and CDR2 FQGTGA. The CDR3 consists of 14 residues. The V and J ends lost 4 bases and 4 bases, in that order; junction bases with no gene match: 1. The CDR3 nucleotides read TGTGCCAGCAGCTGGGGACTAGCGGCAGATACGCAGTATTTT. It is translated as CASSWGLAADTQYF.

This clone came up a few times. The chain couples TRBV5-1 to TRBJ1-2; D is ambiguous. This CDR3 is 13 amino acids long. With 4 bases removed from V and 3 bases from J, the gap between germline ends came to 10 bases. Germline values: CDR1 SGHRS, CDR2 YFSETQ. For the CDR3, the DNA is TGCGCCAGCAGCCCGGAAGTGGACTATGGCTACACCTTC. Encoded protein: CASSPEVDYGYTF.

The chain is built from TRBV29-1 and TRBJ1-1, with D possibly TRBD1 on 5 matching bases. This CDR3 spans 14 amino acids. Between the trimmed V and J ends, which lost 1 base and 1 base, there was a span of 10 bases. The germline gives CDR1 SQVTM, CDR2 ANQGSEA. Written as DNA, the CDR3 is TGCAGCGTTGAAGGCCGTAGGGGGAACACTGAAGCTTTCTTT. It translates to CSVEGRRGNTEAFF.

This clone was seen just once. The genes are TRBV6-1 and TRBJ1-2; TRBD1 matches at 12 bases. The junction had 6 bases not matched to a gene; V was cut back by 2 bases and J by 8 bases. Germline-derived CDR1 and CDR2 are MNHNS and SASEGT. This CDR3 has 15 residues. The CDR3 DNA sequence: TGTGCCAGCAGTGAAAGGGGACAGGGGGCCGGGGGCTACACCTTC. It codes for CASSERGQGAGGYTF.

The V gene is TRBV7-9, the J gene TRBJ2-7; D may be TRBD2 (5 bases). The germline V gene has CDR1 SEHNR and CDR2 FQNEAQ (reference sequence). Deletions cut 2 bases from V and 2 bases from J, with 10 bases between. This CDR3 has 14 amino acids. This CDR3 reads CASSLFETTYEQYF. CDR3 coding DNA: TGTGCCAGCAGCTTATTCGAGACTACCTACGAGCAGTACTTC.

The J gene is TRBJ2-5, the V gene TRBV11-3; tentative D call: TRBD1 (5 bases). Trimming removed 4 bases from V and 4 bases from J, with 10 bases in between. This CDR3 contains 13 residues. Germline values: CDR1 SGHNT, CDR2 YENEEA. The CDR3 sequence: CASSSTERETQYF. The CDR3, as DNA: TGTGCCAGCAGCTCGACAGAGAGAGAGACCCAGTACTTC.

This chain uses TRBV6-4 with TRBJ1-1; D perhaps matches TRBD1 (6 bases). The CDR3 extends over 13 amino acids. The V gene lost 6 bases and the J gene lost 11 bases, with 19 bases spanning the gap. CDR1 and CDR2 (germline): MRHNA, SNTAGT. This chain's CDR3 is CASSRRAGDGAFF. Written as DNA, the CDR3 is TGTGCCAGCAGCCGGAGAGCAGGGGATGGTGCTTTCTTT.

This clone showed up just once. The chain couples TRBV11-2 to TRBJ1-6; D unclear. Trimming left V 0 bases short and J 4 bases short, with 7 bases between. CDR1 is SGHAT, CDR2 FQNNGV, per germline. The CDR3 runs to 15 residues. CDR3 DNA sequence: TGTGCCAGCAGCTTAGAACCCGGTTATAATTCACCCCTCCACTTT. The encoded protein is CASSLEPGYNSPLHF.

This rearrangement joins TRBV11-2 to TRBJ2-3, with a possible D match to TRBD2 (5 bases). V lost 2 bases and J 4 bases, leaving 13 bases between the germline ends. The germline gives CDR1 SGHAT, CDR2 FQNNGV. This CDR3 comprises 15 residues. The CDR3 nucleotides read TGTGCCAGCAGCTTACGGGGTATGATAGCAGATACGCAGTATTTT. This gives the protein CASSLRGMIADTQYF.

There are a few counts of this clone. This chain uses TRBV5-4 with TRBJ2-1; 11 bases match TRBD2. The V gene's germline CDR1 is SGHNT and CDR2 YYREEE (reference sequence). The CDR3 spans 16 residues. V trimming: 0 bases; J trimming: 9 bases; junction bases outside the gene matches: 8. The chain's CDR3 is CASSLALAGGSREQFF. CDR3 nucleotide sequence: TGTGCCAGCAGCTTGGCGCTAGCGGGGGGCTCCCGTGAGCAGTTCTTC.

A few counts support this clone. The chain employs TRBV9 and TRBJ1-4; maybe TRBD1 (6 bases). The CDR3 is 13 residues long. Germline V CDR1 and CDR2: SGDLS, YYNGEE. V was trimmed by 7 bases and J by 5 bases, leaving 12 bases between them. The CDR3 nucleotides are TGTGCCAGCCTTCTACAGGGAAATGAAAAACTGTTTTTT. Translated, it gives CASLLQGNEKLFF.

The CDR3: CASSYHGGQVNTEAFF. CDR3 nucleotide sequence: TGTGCCAGCAGTTACCACGGGGGCCAGGTGAACACTGAAGCTTTCTTT. The rearrangement links TRBV6-5 to TRBJ1-1; TRBD1 might be the D (6 bases). The ends were cut back, 2 bases at V and 0 bases at J, with 13 bases in the middle. Germline V gene data show CDR1 as MNHEY and CDR2 as SVGAGI. The CDR3 totals 16 residues.

The CDR3 bases are TGTGCCAGCAGCCCGACGAGGAACACTGAAGCTTTCTTT. Its protein product is CASSPTRNTEAFF. The gene calls are TRBV6-5 and TRBJ1-1; D not resolved. Germline lookup yields CDR1 MNHEY and CDR2 SVGAGI. V dropped 6 bases and J dropped 1 base, with 9 bases sitting between them. The CDR3 runs 13 residues.